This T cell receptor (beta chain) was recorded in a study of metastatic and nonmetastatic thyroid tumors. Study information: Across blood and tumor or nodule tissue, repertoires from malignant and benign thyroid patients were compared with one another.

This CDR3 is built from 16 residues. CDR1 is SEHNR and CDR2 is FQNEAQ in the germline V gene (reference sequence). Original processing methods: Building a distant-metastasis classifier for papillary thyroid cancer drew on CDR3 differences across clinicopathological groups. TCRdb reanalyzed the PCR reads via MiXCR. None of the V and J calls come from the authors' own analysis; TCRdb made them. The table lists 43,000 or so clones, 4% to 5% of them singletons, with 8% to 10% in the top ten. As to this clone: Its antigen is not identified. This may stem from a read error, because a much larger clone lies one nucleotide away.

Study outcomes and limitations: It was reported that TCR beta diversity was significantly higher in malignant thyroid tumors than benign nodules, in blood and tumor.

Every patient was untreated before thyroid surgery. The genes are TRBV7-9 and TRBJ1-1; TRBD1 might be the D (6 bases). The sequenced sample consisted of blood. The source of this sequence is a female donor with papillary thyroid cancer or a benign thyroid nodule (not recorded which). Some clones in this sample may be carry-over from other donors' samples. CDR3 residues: CASSPEGTSLNTGAFF. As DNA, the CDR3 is TGTGCCAGCAGCCCCGAGGGGACATCCCTGAACACTGGAGCTTTCTTT.